The T cell receptor (beta chain) under discussion was sequenced for a study of cytomegalovirus exposure and HLA in healthy donors. Study outcomes and limitations: TCR beta sequences reportedly predicted most subjects' HLA-A and HLA-B alleles accurately. Presence/absence analyses took donor sequencing depth as roughly uniform. Most TCRs appeared rarely, but some public TCRs recurred in many donors.

The PCR had 60 Vbeta and 13 Jbeta primers. Some clones are missing from TCRdb's copy, which holds only in-frame ones; the method was immunoSEQ multiplex PCR. Counted here are some 110,000 clones, about three quarters occurring once; the ten biggest clones make up around 6.4%. V was pared by 5 bases and J by 0 bases, with 11 bases between. The CDR3 is made up of 15 amino acids. CDR1 and CDR2 from the germline V gene are MDHEN and SYDVKM. About this clone: The target antigen is unknown.

The chain uses TRBV28 and TRBJ2-4; a weak D match, TRBD1 (5 bases). Sequencing used PBMCs. The clonotype originates from a woman aged 45-65 years in good health and CMV-seropositive. The CDR3 loop is CASSDSGLAKNIQYF. The DNA of the CDR3 is TGTGCCAGCAGTGATTCAGGGCTAGCCAAAAACATTCAGTACTTC.